There are a few counts of the clone carrying this T cell receptor (beta chain). The antigen is undetermined. A much larger clonotype is one base distant, so this may be a read error. The data belong to a study of T cells in Graves' hyperthyroidism and ophthalmopathy. The study, taken as a whole, reports: Researchers found most expanded thyroid clonotypes above 0.001 in blood as well. Stable hyperthyroidism was separated from ophthalmopathy by a model based on 13 V-J features. Ophthalmopathy onset followed model prediction by a median approximately 7 months.

PBMCs were obtained from about 10 ml fresh peripheral blood. The CDR3 length is 12 residues. Germline CDR1 and CDR2: LGHDT and YNNKEL (reference sequence). The V end lost 0 bases, the J end lost 8 bases, and 8 bases lay between the germline ends. Authors of the study amplified TCR beta CDR3 regions from RNA transcripts. TCR CDR3 regions were first amplified by RT-PCR with HTBI primers. One entry per CDR3 protein, called by TCRdb with MiXCR from the multiplex PCR reads. Among a few hundred thousand distinct CDR3 sequences listed, 14% to 15% were seen once. The sequenced sample consisted of blood. This clonotype originated in a woman in her thirties with Graves' hyperthyroidism. This chain uses TRBV3-1 with TRBJ2-7; D is unresolved. The CDR3 region is CASSQDRNKQYF. The CDR3, as DNA: TGTGCCAGCAGCCAAGACAGGAACAAGCAGTACTTC.